Below, 18 T cell receptor beta chains from the same sample are listed, as sequenced in a study of neurological immune-mediated disorders. MiXCR, run by TCRdb on the 5' RACE reads, gives a single entry per CDR3 protein. This table holds over 50,000 distinct CDR3 sequences, around 5.1% found once. Sequenced sample: PBMCs. The receptors stem from a human donor with multiple sclerosis. The donor label of this sample is uncertain.

The table lists this clonotype with many counts. The CDR3 region is CASSPRGRTNEQFF. CDR3 DNA: TGTGCCAGCAGCCCGAGGGGTAGAACCAATGAGCAGTTCTTC. The chain uses TRBV3-1 and TRBJ2-1, with D perhaps being TRBD1 or TRBD2 (5 bases each). Germline CDR1 reads LGHDT; CDR2 reads YNNKEL (reference sequence). This CDR3 is built from 14 residues. V was trimmed by 4 bases and J by 6 bases, leaving 13 bases between them.

The rearrangement joins TRBV5-6 to TRBJ2-1; 8 positions match TRBD1. From germline, CDR1 is SGHDT and CDR2 YYEEEE. Losses at the gene ends were 0 bases for V and 7 bases for J; bases not matched to a gene: 12. The CDR3 is made up of 17 amino acids. The CDR3 DNA sequence: TGTGCCAGCAGCTTGGGTGGCTGGACAGGGAAGGGGAATGAGCAGTTCTTC. Protein: CASSLGGWTGKGNEQFF.

This clonotype was observed a handful of times. This chain joins TRBV5-3 and TRBJ1-2; D is ambiguous. TRBV5-3 is recorded as an ORF, its role being uncertain. The CDR3 is 15 amino acids. Deletions cut 5 bases from V and 8 bases from J, with 22 bases between. Here the CDR3 DNA reads TGTGCCAGAAGAGTGGAGGGTGGATGCCCAGAGGGCTACACCTTC. Amino acids: CARRVEGGCPEGYTF.

This clonotype was recorded many times. V usage is TRBV13 and J usage is TRBJ1-6; TRBD1 matches at 8 bases. Germline CDR1 is PRHDT and CDR2 is FYEKMQ (reference sequence). The V and J ends lost 5 bases and 3 bases, in that order; junction bases with no gene match: 6. CDR3 length: 16 residues. CDR3 amino acids: CASSQPGQDYNSPLHF. In DNA, the CDR3 is TGTGCCAGCAGCCAGCCGGGACAGGACTATAATTCACCCCTCCACTTT.

This clonotype has at least ten counts. The chain uses TRBV10-3 and TRBJ1-1, with TRBD1 matching 9 bases. There are 14 residues in the CDR3. In germline, CDR1 is ENHRY, CDR2 SYGVKD. V was pared by 6 bases and J by 2 bases, with 4 bases of the junction left unmatched. CDR3 DNA: TGTGCCATCAGGGGACAGGGACCTAACACTGAAGCTTTCTTT. Its translation is CAIRGQGPNTEAFF.

This clonotype was recorded many times. This chain connects TRBV5-6 to TRBJ2-2; D remains unclear. V lost 1 base and J 0 bases, leaving 7 bases between the germline ends. The CDR3 is made up of 15 amino acids. Germline V gene sequence: CDR1 SGHDT, CDR2 YYEEEE. The CDR3 DNA reads TGTGCCAGCAGCTTGCTACAGACGAACACCGGGGAGCTGTTTTTT. Protein sequence: CASSLLQTNTGELFF.

In its sample, this clonotype was seen many times. V and J are TRBV15 and TRBJ2-7; possible D gene TRBD2, 5 bases. The germline gives CDR1 LNHNV, CDR2 YYDKDF (reference sequence). Trimming removed 2 bases at V and 3 bases at J, with 8 bases between. The length of the CDR3 is 13 residues. The CDR3 nucleotides are TGTGCCACCAGCAGACGAACTAGCTACGAGCAGTACTTC. Translating gives CATSRRTSYEQYF.

This clonotype has at least ten counts. This sequence joins TRBV20-1 and TRBJ2-3; 7 positions agree with TRBD2. The CDR3 is made up of 14 amino acids. Unmatched junction bases numbered 7, after V lost 4 bases and J lost 3 bases. Germline V CDR1 and CDR2: DFQATT, SNEGSKA (reference sequence). The CDR3 loop reads CSATHGGGTDTQYF. The CDR3 nucleotides read TGCAGTGCTACCCATGGGGGGGGGACAGATACGCAGTATTTT.

The chain combines TRBV3-1 with TRBJ2-3; 13 bases map to TRBD2. This CDR3 spans 15 amino acids. With V trimmed by 3 bases and J by 4 bases, 1 base remained unmatched. CDR1 is LGHDT and CDR2 is YNNKEL in the germline V gene (reference sequence). CDR3 residues: CASSHGTSGADTQYF. The CDR3 nucleotides are TGTGCCAGCAGCCATGGGACTAGCGGGGCAGATACGCAGTATTTT.

The J gene is TRBJ1-5, the V gene TRBV2; 7 positions agree with TRBD1. V was pared by 5 bases and J by 0 bases, with 4 bases of the junction left unmatched. There are 15 residues in the CDR3. Germline V lookup: CDR1 SNHLY, CDR2 FYNNEI. The CDR3 is CASSTGVNSNQPQHF. CDR3 nucleotide sequence: TGTGCCAGCAGTACAGGGGTCAATAGCAATCAGCCCCAGCATTTT. The full variable domain, its missing parts supplied by reference TRBV2 and TRBJ1-5, is EPEVTQTPSHQVTQMGQEVILRCVPISNHLYFYWYRQILGQKVEFLVSFYNNEISEKSEIFDDQFSVERPDGSNFTLKIRSTKLEDSAMYFCASSTGVNSNQPQHFGDGTRLSIL.

The sample holds many counts of this clonotype. This rearrangement joins TRBV7-2 to TRBJ2-3; D gene uncertain. Germline CDR1 SGHTA, CDR2 FQGNSA. The CDR3 has 17 amino acids. V was clipped by 2 bases and J by 5 bases, with 20 bases between them. In nucleotides, the CDR3 is TGTGCCAGCAGCTTATGGTTCGGTAGCTCCAAAGGAGATACGCAGTATTTT. This codes for CASSLWFGSSKGDTQYF.

There are many counts of this clonotype. The chain joins TRBV7-3 to TRBJ1-1; D may be TRBD1 (6 bases). This CDR3 has 14 amino acids. V lost 7 bases and J 1 base, leaving 13 bases between the germline ends. Germline V gene lookup returns CDR1 SGHTA and CDR2 FQGTGA. Here the CDR3 DNA reads TGTGCCAGCAAGCAGGGGCCCACGAACACTGAAGCTTTCTTT. This translates into CASKQGPTNTEAFF.

This sequence joins TRBV5-1 and TRBJ2-7; 9 bases fit TRBD2. Germline CDR1 SGHRS, CDR2 YFSETQ. With V trimmed by 6 bases and J by 4 bases, 8 bases remained unmatched. This CDR3 has 14 amino acids. CDR3 nucleotides: TGCGCCAGCAAAGGCGGGGGGGAGTTTTACGAGCAGTACTTC. Protein sequence: CASKGGGEFYEQYF.

This clonotype was counted ten times or more. This rearrangement joins TRBV5-1 to TRBJ2-7, with TRBD2 matching over 9 bases. Per germline, CDR1 SGHRS and CDR2 YFSETQ. CDR3 length: 13 amino acids. Trimming took 6 bases from V and 4 from J; bases not matched to a gene: 5. The CDR3 nucleotides read TGCGCCAGCAAGGCGGGGGGGCCTTACGAGCAGTACTTC. This translates into CASKAGGPYEQYF.

This clonotype was detected many times. The J gene is TRBJ2-2, the V gene TRBV5-1, with D tentatively TRBD2 (5 bases). Germline CDR1 and CDR2: SGHRS and YFSETQ. The CDR3 runs to 14 residues. Trimming took 8 bases from V and 2 from J, leaving 13 bases between them. The CDR3 region has the DNA TGCGCCAGTTCACCGGGGTCTAACACCGGGGAGCTGTTTTTT. It encodes CASSPGSNTGELFF.

The rearrangement uses TRBV18 and TRBJ1-2; D is uncertain. The germline V gene encodes CDR1 KGHSH and CDR2 LQKENI. V shed 3 bases and J shed 8 bases, with 16 bases lying between them. This CDR3 is 14 amino acids long. The DNA of the CDR3 is TGTGCCAGCTCACCGGTAGACGGCCTCTTAGGCTACACCTTC. Protein: CASSPVDGLLGYTF.

This clonotype was seen ten or more times. The rearrangement links TRBV2 to TRBJ1-1, with D perhaps TRBD1 (5 bases). V was trimmed by 1 base and J by 3 bases, leaving 9 bases between them. The CDR3 totals 14 residues. CDR1 and CDR2 (germline): SNHLY, FYNNEI. The CDR3 DNA follows: TGTGCCAGCAGTGAAGAAGGGGCAGACACTGAAGCTTTCTTT. Translating it yields CASSEEGADTEAFF.

This clonotype showed up many times. V and J are TRBV5-1 and TRBJ2-3; no clear D gene. Germline CDR1 reads SGHRS; CDR2 reads YFSETQ. CDR3 length: 15 amino acids. V was trimmed by 4 bases and J by 2 bases, leaving 14 bases between them. CDR3 in DNA: TGCGCCAGCAGCCCGACCCATATCCCCACAGATACGCAGTATTTT. This codes for CASSPTHIPTDTQYF. Using reference TRBV5-1 and TRBJ2-3 for the parts outside the CDR3, the full variable domain is KAGVTQTPRYLIKTRGQQVTLSCSPISGHRSVSWYQQTPGQGLQFLFEYFSETQRNKGNFPGRFSGRQFSNSRSEMNVSTLELGDSALYLCASSPTHIPTDTQYFGPGTRLTVL.